Listed below are T cell receptor beta chains from one sample, sequenced in a study of blood T cell repertoires in COVID-19. Clones were read by immunoSEQ multiplex PCR, and TCRdb kept only the in-frame ones, dropping some. Of a few hundred thousand clones detected, more than 80% appear once; the ten largest clones hold around 2.2%. Sequencing used peripheral blood. Receptors were obtained from a man aged 30-40 years who had recovered from COVID-19. Each CDR3 is given without its conserved first and last residue. Fields, in order: V gene, CDR3 protein.

TRBV10-1 ASSVGTSSSGETQY
TRBV7-9 ASSLAQSQPQH
TRBV6-2/TRBV6-3 ASSYSTREGGTDTQY
TRBV7-6 ASSWGRGGYEQY
TRBV19 ASSSYRGSYEQY
TRBV6-5 ASSYVPFGGTGELF
TRBV3-1/TRBV3-2 ASSQGAGYEQY
TRBV5-1 ASSLLATAAKNIQY
TRBV7-2 ASSSGGSSYNEQF
TRBV6-2/TRBV6-3 ASSYSGTSGAWAKNIQY
TRBV19 ASSPGVRESPLH
TRBV5-1 ASSLVPRQGLTGNTIY
TRBV19 ASSPTNTYEQY
TRBV5-1 ASSTQANTGELF
TRBV6-1 ASSDNRGRSFGTEAF
TRBV19 ASSMDGADTQY
TRBV11-2 ASSLGAGHYYEQY
TRBV6-1 ASSEAAVIADTQY
TRBV3-1/TRBV3-2 AIGGAGTQY
TRBV18 ASSPGGIASYEQY